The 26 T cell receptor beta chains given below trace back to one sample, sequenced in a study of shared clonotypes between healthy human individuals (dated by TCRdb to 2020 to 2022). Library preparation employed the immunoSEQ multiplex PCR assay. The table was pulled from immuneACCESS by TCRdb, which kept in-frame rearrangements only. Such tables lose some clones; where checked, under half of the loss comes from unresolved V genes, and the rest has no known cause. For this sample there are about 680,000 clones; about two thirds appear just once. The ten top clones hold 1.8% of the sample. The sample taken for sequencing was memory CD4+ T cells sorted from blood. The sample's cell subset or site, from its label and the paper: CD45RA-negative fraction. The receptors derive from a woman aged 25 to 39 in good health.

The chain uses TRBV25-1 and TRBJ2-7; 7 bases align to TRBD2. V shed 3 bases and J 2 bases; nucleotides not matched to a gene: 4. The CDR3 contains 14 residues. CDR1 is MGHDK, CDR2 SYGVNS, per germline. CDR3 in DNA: TGTGCCAGCAGTGATGGGGGGAGGGCCTACGAGCAGTACTTC. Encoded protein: CASSDGGRAYEQYF.

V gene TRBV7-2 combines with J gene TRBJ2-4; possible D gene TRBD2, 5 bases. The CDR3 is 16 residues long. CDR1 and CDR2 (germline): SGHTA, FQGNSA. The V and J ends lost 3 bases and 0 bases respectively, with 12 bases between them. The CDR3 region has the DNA TGTGCCAGCAGCTTCGGGGAAACAATAGCCAAAAACATTCAGTACTTC. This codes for CASSFGETIAKNIQYF. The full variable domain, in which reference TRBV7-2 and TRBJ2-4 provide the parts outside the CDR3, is GAGVSQSPSNKVTEKGKDVELRCDPISGHTALYWYRQSLGQGLEFLIYFQGNSAPDKSGLPSDRFSAERTGGSVSTLTIQRTQQEDSAVYLCASSFGETIAKNIQYFGAGTRLSVL.

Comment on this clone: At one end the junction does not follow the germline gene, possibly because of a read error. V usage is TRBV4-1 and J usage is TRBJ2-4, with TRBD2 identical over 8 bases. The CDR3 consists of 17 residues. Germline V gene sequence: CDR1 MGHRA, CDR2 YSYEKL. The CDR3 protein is CASSQGPASGRKNIQYF. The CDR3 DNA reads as TGCGCCAGCAGTCAAGGTCCGGCTAGCGGGCGGAAAAACATTCAGTACTTC.

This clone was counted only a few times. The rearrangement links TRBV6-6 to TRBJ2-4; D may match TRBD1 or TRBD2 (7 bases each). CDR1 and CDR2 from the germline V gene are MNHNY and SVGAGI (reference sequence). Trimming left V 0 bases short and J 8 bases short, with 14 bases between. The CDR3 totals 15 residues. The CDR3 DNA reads TGTGCCAGCAGTTACTCGGTTTCAGGGGGGGACATTCAGTACTTC. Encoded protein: CASSYSVSGGDIQYF.

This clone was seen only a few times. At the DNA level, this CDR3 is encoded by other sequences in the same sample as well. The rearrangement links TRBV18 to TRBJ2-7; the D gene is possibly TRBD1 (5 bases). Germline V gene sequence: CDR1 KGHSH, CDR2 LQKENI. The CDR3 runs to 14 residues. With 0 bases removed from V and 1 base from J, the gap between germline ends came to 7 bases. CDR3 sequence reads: CASSPPSGSYEQYF. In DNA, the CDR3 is TGTGCCAGCTCACCACCGTCAGGGTCCTACGAGCAGTACTTC.

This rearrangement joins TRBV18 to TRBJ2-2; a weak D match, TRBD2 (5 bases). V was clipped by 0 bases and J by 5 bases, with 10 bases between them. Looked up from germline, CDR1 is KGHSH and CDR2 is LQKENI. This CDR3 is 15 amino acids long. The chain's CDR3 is CASSPPGVRTGELFF. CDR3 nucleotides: TGTGCCAGCTCACCACCCGGGGTACGGACCGGGGAGCTGTTTTTT. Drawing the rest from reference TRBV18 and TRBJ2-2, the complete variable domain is NAGVMQNPRHLVRRRGQEARLRCSPMKGHSHVYWYRQLPEEGLKFMVYLQKENIIDESGMPKERFSAEFPKEGPSILRIQQVVRGDSAAYFCASSPPGVRTGELFFGEGSRLTVL.

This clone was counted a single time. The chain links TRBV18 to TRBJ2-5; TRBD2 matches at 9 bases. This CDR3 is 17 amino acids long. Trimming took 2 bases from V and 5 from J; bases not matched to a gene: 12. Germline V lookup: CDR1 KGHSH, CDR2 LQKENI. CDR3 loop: CASSPVVVREGQETQYF. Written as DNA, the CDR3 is TGTGCCAGCTCACCAGTAGTTGTGCGGGAGGGTCAGGAGACCCAGTACTTC.

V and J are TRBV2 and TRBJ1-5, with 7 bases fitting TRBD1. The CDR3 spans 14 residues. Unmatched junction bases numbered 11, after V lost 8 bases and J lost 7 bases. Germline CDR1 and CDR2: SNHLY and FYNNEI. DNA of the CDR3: TGTGCCAGCGGTAGGGCAGGGGGTAGGCAGCCCCAGCATTTT. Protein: CASGRAGGRQPQHF.

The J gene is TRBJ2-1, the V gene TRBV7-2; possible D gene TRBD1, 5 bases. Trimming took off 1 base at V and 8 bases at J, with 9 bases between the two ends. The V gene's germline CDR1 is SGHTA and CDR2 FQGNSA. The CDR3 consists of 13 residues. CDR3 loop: CASSLGQPDEQFF. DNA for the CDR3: TGTGCCAGCAGCTTAGGACAGCCCGATGAGCAGTTCTTC.

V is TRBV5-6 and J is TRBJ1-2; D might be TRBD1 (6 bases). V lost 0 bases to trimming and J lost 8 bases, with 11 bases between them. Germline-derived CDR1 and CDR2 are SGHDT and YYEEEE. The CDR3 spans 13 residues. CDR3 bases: TGTGCCAGCAGCTTGGACAGGGCGAGAGGCTACACCTTC. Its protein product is CASSLDRARGYTF.

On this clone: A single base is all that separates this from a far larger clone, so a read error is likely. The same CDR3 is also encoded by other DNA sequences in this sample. CDR3 DNA sequence: TGCGCCAGCAGCTTGGACGTCGGCTCCTACAATGAGCAGTTCTTC. This codes for CASSLDVGSYNEQFF. The rearrangement links TRBV5-1 to TRBJ2-1, with D uncertain. V lost 0 bases and J 0 bases, leaving 7 bases between the germline ends. Germline CDR1 and CDR2: SGHRS and YFSETQ. This CDR3 spans 15 amino acids.

The CDR3 spells CASSDGTSGRAGEDEQFF. The DNA of the CDR3 is TGTGCCAGTAGTGACGGGACTAGCGGGAGGGCCGGGGAGGATGAGCAGTTCTTC. The chain employs TRBV19 and TRBJ2-1, with TRBD2 matching over 16 bases. The V segment lost 5 bases and the J segment 8 bases; nucleotides outside the gene matches: 12. This CDR3 has 18 amino acids. CDR1 is LNHDA, CDR2 SQIVND, per germline (reference sequence). Variable domain in full (rest from reference TRBV19 and TRBJ2-1): DGGITQSPKYLFRKEGQNVTLSCEQNLNHDAMYWYRQDPGQGLRLIYYSQIVNDFQKGDIAEGYSVSREKKESFPLTVTSAQKNPTAFYLCASSDGTSGRAGEDEQFFGPGTRLTVL.

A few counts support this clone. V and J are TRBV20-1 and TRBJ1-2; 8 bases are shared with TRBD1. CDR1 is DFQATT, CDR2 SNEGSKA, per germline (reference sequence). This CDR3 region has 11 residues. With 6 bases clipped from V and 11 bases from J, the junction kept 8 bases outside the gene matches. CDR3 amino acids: CSAPDRGGYTF. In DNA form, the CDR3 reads TGCAGTGCACCCGACAGGGGAGGTTACACCTTC.

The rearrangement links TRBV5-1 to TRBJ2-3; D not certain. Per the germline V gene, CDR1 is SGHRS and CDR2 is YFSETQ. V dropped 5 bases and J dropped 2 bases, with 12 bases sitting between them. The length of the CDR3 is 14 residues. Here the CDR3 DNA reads TGCGCCAGCAGTATTGGTCAGTCCACAGATACGCAGTATTTT. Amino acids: CASSIGQSTDTQYF.

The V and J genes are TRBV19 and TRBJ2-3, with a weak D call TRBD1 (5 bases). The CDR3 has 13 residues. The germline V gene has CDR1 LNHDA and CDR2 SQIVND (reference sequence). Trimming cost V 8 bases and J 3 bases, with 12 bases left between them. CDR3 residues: CASSQGGTDTQYF. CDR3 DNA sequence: TGTGCCAGTTCTCAGGGTGGAACAGATACGCAGTATTTT.

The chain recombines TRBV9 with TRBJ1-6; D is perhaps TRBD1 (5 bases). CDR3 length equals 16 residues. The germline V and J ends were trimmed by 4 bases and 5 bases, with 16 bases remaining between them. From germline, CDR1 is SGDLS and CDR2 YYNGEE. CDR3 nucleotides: TGTGCCAGCAGCAGCTTGGGGGGTGGAAATAATTCACCCCTCCACTTT. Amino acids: CASSSLGGGNNSPLHF. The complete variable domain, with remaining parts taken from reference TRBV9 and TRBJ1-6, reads DSGVTQTPKHLITATGQRVTLRCSPRSGDLSVYWYQQSLDQGLQFLIQYYNGEERAKGNILERFSAQQFPDLHSELNLSSLELGDSALYFCASSSLGGGNNSPLHFGNGTRLTVT.

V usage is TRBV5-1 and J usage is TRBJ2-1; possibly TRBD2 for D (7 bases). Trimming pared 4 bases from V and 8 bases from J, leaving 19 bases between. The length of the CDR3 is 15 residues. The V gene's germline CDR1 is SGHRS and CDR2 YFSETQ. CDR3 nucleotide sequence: TGCGCCAGCAGCAGGGGGGCGGGAGAGGTCGATGAGCAGTTCTTC. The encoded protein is CASSRGAGEVDEQFF.

The CDR3 reads CASSEETGGALGGYTF. DNA for the CDR3: TGTGCCAGCAGTGAAGAAACAGGGGGTGCACTTGGTGGCTACACCTTC. The chain joins TRBV2 to TRBJ1-2, with 8 bases identical to TRBD1. Trimming removed 1 base from V and 7 bases from J; junction bases left unmatched: 11. The CDR3 sequence is 16 residues long. Germline V gives CDR1 SNHLY, CDR2 FYNNEI.

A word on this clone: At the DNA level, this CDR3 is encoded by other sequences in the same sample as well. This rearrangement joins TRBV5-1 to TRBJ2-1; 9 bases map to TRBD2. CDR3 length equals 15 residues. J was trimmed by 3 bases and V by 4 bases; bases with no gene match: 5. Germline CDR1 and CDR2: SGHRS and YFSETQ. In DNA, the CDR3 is TGCGCCAGCAGCGAGAGTAGCGGGAGCTACAATGAGCAGTTCTTC. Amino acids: CASSESSGSYNEQFF.

The CDR3 spells CSVDSGSSGNTIYF. The CDR3 DNA sequence: TGCAGCGTTGACAGTGGGAGCTCTGGAAACACCATATATTTT. The chain uses TRBV29-1 and TRBJ1-3; no clear D gene. CDR1 and CDR2 from the germline V gene are SQVTM and ANQGSEA. The CDR3 is made up of 14 amino acids. The V gene lost 3 bases and the J gene lost 0 bases, with 9 bases spanning the gap.

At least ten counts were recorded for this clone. CDR3 nucleotides: TGTGCCACCAGCAGAGAAGCCGCTGAGCAGTTCTTC. Translated, it gives CATSREAAEQFF. The rearrangement uses TRBV15 and TRBJ2-1; no clear D. Trimming took off 0 bases at V and 9 bases at J, with 6 bases between the two ends. The CDR3 consists of 12 residues. The V gene's germline CDR1 is LNHNV and CDR2 YYDKDF (reference sequence).

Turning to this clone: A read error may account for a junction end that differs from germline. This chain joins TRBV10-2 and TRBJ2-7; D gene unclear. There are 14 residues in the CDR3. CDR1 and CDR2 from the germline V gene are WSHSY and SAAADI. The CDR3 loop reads CASSKSGVSYEQYF. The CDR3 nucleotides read TGCGCCAGCAGTAAGTCGGGCGTTTCCTACGAGCAGTACTTC.

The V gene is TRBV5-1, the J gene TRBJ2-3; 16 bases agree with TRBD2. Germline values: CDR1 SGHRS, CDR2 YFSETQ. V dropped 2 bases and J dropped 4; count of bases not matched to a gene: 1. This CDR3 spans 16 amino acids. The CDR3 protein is CASSFGTSGRADTQYF. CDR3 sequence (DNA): TGCGCCAGCAGCTTCGGGACTAGCGGGAGGGCAGATACGCAGTATTTT.

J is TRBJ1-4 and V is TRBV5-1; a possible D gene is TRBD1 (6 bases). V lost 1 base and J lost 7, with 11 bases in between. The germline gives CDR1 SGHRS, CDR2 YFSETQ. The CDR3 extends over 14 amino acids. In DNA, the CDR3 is TGCGCCAGCAGCTTGACAGGGTCCAGTGAAAAACTGTTTTTT. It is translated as CASSLTGSSEKLFF.

The CDR3, as DNA: TGTGCCAGCAGCTACGCTGGGGGCGGGAGAGGGGAGACCCAGTACTTC. Its translation is CASSYAGGGRGETQYF. The rearrangement links TRBV6-5 to TRBJ2-5; D may be TRBD2 (7 bases). The CDR3 is made up of 16 amino acids. Trimming left V 6 bases short and J 5 bases short, with 22 bases between. CDR1 is MNHEY, CDR2 SVGAGI, per germline.

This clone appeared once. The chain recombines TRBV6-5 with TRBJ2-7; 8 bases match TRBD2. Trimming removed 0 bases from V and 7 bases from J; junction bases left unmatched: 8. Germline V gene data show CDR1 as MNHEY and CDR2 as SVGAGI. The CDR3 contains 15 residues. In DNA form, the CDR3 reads TGTGCCAGCAGTTACTCGACCGGGAGGGCCTCTGAGCAGTACTTC. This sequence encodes CASSYSTGRASEQYF.